The rows below give T cell receptor beta chains drawn from one sample of a study of tumor-infiltrating lymphocytes in localized non-small cell lung cancer. TCRdb keeps only in-frame clones here, not all; method: immunoSEQ multiplex PCR. The repertoire holds 10,000 or so clones, with 70% to 85% as singletons. Sequencing was performed on uninvolved lung tissue not adjacent to the tumor. Receptors were obtained from a human donor with non-small cell lung cancer. Each CDR3 is given with its conserved first and last residue. Fields, in order: V gene, D gene, clone size, J gene, CDR3 protein, CDR3 DNA. A D gene is named only where the DNA matches it firmly. Clone size is not always given. Where it is, it says once, few, many or a class for expanded clones.

>TRBV7-3|.|.|TRBJ2-3
CASSLTPNPTDTQYF
TGTGCCAGCAGCTTAACCCCCAATCCCACAGATACGCAGTATTTT
>TRBV4-2|.|.|TRBJ1-2
CASSPTGGESNYGYTF
TGTGCCAGCAGCCCGACGGGGGGGGAATCTAACTATGGCTACACCTTC
>TRBV20-1|.|.|TRBJ2-5
CSASGQETQYF
TGCAGTGCTAGTGGTCAAGAGACCCAGTACTTC
>TRBV7-2|.|.|TRBJ2-7
CASSQNSWGAGYEQYF
TGTGCCAGCAGTCAGAACTCTTGGGGGGCCGGTTACGAGCAGTACTTC
>TRBV28|.|.|TRBJ2-5
CASSSSRGTQYF
TGTGCCAGCAGTTCGTCACGAGGGACCCAGTACTTC
>TRBV5-8|TRBD1|.|TRBJ2-2
CASSFRGTGPGELFF
TGTGCCAGCAGCTTTCGGGGGACAGGGCCCGGGGAGCTGTTTTTT
>TRBV14|.|few|TRBJ2-5
CASSQWGAPPQETQYF
TGTGCCAGCAGCCAATGGGGGGCCCCGCCACAAGAGACCCAGTACTTC
>TRBV7-6|TRBD1|.|TRBJ1-4
CASSSTPDRNEKLFF
TGTGCCAGCAGCTCCACACCGGACAGGAATGAAAAACTGTTTTTT
>TRBV28|TRBD1|.|TRBJ1-4
CATEGTDATNEKLFF
TGTGCCACCGAGGGGACAGATGCAACTAATGAAAAACTGTTTTTT
>TRBV4-1|.|.|TRBJ1-2
CASSQRYSTNGYTF
TGCGCCAGCAGCCAACGATACTCGACAAATGGCTACACCTTC
>TRBV10-3|.|once|TRBJ1-5
CATSGPNQPQHF
TGTGCCACCAGCGGACCGAATCAGCCCCAGCATTTT
>TRBV7-3|.|.|TRBJ2-7
CASSPDPSYEQYF
TGTGCCAGCAGCCCAGACCCCTCCTACGAGCAGTACTTC
>TRBV6-5|.|few|TRBJ1-1
CASSPGGREAFF
TGTGCCAGCAGCCCGGGGGGAAGGGAAGCTTTCTTT
>TRBV29-1|.|.|TRBJ1-1
CSVGRGAEAFF
TGCAGCGTTGGGCGAGGGGCAGAAGCTTTCTTT
>TRBV7-2|.|.|TRBJ1-2
CASSLASGSHYGYTF
TGTGCCAGCAGCTTAGCTTCGGGCAGCCACTATGGCTACACCTTC
>TRBV9|.|.|TRBJ1-6
CASSDNRAVGDNNSPLHF
TGTGCCAGCAGCGACAACCGGGCCGTTGGGGATAATAATTCACCCCTCCACTTT
>TRBV6-5|.|.|TRBJ2-7
CASRGDGTLYEQYF
TGTGCCAGCAGAGGGGACGGGACCCTCTACGAGCAGTACTTC
>TRBV10-1|.|.|TRBJ2-3
CASSYSTDTQYF
TGCGCCAGCAGTTATAGCACAGATACGCAGTATTTT
>TRBV4-1|.|.|TRBJ1-3
CASSQETRNREGGNTIYF
TGCGCCAGCAGCCAAGAAACCCGCAACAGGGAGGGTGGAAACACCATATATTTT
>TRBV9|.|.|TRBJ1-2
CASSVTGSDGYTF
TGTGCCAGCAGCGTAACAGGGTCGGATGGCTACACCTTC
>TRBV6-4|.|.|TRBJ1-1
CASSVQVNTEAFF
TGTGCCAGCAGTGTACAGGTGAACACTGAAGCTTTCTTT
>TRBV30|.|.|TRBJ1-2
CAWSPQGGYGYTF
TGTGCCTGGAGTCCCCAGGGCGGGTATGGCTACACCTTC
>TRBV12-5|TRBD2|.|TRBJ2-3
CASGPRLAVSHTDTQYF
TGTGCTAGTGGTCCCCGACTAGCGGTTTCTCACACAGATACGCAGTATTTT
>TRBV5-1|.|.|TRBJ2-3
CASSLRSSTDTQYF
TGCGCCAGCAGCTTGAGGTCTAGCACAGATACGCAGTATTTT
>TRBV11-2|TRBD1|.|TRBJ2-7
CASSLAGGSYEQYF
TGTGCCAGCAGCTTAGCAGGGGGCTCCTACGAGCAGTACTTC
>TRBV28|.|.|TRBJ1-2
CASRVTGNTNYGYTF
TGTGCCAGCAGAGTTACAGGGAATACTAACTATGGCTACACCTTC
>TRBV11-2|TRBD1|.|TRBJ2-4
CASSPRTGENIQYF
TGTGCCAGCAGCCCCCGGACAGGGGAAAACATTCAGTACTTC
>TRBV30|.|.|TRBJ2-7
CAWRRRGPLNSYEQYF
TGTGCCTGGAGGAGGAGGGGGCCTCTAAACTCCTACGAGCAGTACTTC
>TRBV11-2|TRBD1|.|TRBJ1-2
CASARTGNYGYTF
TGTGCCAGCGCTAGGACAGGGAACTATGGCTACACCTTC